Presented here are 12 T cell receptor beta chains from one specimen sequenced in a study of follicular helper T cells after annual influenza vaccination. Measured with immunoSEQ multiplex PCR; TCRdb has only the in-frame clones, and not every one. The sample has 6,500 to 8,000 clones, more than 70% seen once. Time point in this sample: 2015-2016 season, 7 days after influenza vaccination. The sample in question was CXCR5+ CD38- circulating T follicular helper cells from blood, obtained 7 days after influenza vaccination. Indicated subset: circulating Tfh, non-naive CD4+CXCR5+PD-1+ (ICOS+CD38+ or ICOS-CD38-). These receptors all come from an adult who received the influenza vaccine.

The chain links TRBV4-1 to TRBJ2-2; D possibly matches TRBD1 or TRBD2 (6 bases each). The CDR3 runs 15 residues. Germline V gene lookup returns CDR1 MGHRA and CDR2 YSYEKL. The V gene lost 1 base and the J gene lost 4 bases, with 10 bases spanning the gap. The CDR3 sequence is CASSQGGASTGELFF. CDR3 sequence (DNA): TGCGCCAGCAGCCAAGGGGGGGCCAGCACCGGGGAGCTGTTTTTT.

The table lists this clone with a count of one. This chain uses TRBV5-6 with TRBJ2-5; 9 bases match TRBD1. Germline-derived CDR1 and CDR2 are SGHDT and YYEEEE. J gave up 2 bases and V 2 bases, and 10 bases lay outside the gene matches. The CDR3 covers 17 residues. In DNA, the CDR3 is TGTGCCAGCAGCTTAGCATTTGGACAGGGGTGGCAAGAGACCCAGTACTTC. Translation gives CASSLAFGQGWQETQYF.

This clone was detected once. The chain uses TRBV19 and TRBJ1-5, with TRBD1 matching over 7 bases. J gave up 4 bases and V 9 bases, and 6 bases lay outside the gene matches. The length of the CDR3 is 13 residues. Germline V gene sequence: CDR1 LNHDA, CDR2 SQIVND (reference sequence). DNA for the CDR3: TGTGCCAGCCTGGGGACAGTTAATCAGCCCCAGCATTTT. It is translated as CASLGTVNQPQHF.

The rearrangement joins TRBV29-1 to TRBJ1-5; weak D call: TRBD1 (6 bases). V was clipped by 7 bases and J by 7 bases, with 17 bases between them. Germline values: CDR1 SQVTM, CDR2 ANQGSEA. The CDR3 runs 13 residues. The CDR3 DNA reads TGCAGCGCCGCGCCTGGGGGCGGACAGCCCCAGCATTTT. Its protein is CSAAPGGGQPQHF.

The J gene is TRBJ1-6, the V gene TRBV29-1; possibly TRBD1 for D (5 bases). Looked up from germline, CDR1 is SQVTM and CDR2 is ANQGSEA. This CDR3 spans 14 amino acids. The CDR3: CATGVGTGNSPLHF. In DNA, the CDR3 is TGCGCTACTGGTGTCGGGACGGGTAATTCACCCCTCCACTTT.

The chain couples TRBV11-2 to TRBJ2-5; tentatively, D is TRBD1 or TRBD2 (5 bases each). The V gene's germline CDR1 is SGHAT and CDR2 FQNNGV. The CDR3 totals 14 residues. Between the trimmed V and J ends, which lost 1 base and 4 bases, there was a span of 10 bases. The CDR3: CASSLGGTRETQYF. DNA of the CDR3: TGTGCCAGCAGCTTAGGGGGGACCCGAGAGACCCAGTACTTC.

The gene calls are TRBV27 and TRBJ2-3, with D possibly being TRBD1 or TRBD2 (5 bases each). Germline CDR1 reads MNHEY; CDR2 reads SMNVEV (reference sequence). The length of the CDR3 is 13 residues. The germline V and J ends were trimmed by 8 bases and 6 bases, with 15 bases remaining between them. Written as DNA, the CDR3 is TGTGCCAGCCGGGACCTTTTAGCTGATACGCAGTATTTT. It specifies CASRDLLADTQYF.

This clone appeared a single time. The chain carries TRBV18 and TRBJ2-1; D perhaps matches TRBD2 (5 bases). The CDR3 is 17 residues long. Trimming took 2 bases from V and 8 from J, leaving 22 bases between them. Looked up from germline, CDR1 is KGHSH and CDR2 is LQKENI. The CDR3 DNA is TGTGCCAGCTCACCAAATTCCGGACGCGGCGGGTCTCATGAGCAGTTCTTC. Its translation is CASSPNSGRGGSHEQFF.

J is TRBJ2-7 and V is TRBV5-1; D remains ambiguous. The CDR3 is 12 amino acids. Germline V gene data show CDR1 as SGHRS and CDR2 as YFSETQ. Trimming pared 4 bases from V and 0 bases from J, leaving 5 bases between. CDR3 region: CASSLSSYEQYF. CDR3 in DNA: TGCGCCAGCAGCCTTAGCTCCTACGAGCAGTACTTC.

V gene TRBV7-2 combines with J gene TRBJ2-5; weak D call: TRBD2 (5 bases). CDR3 length: 13 residues. Per the germline V gene, CDR1 is SGHTA and CDR2 is FQGNSA. Between the trimmed V and J ends, which lost 2 bases and 5 bases, there was a span of 9 bases. The CDR3 bases are TGTGCCAGCAGCTTACCGGAGCGGGAGACCCAGTACTTC. Protein sequence: CASSLPERETQYF.

The chain combines TRBV29-1 with TRBJ2-6; 7 bases agree with TRBD1. Unmatched junction bases numbered 6, after V lost 0 bases and J lost 4 bases. The CDR3 has 16 residues. Per germline, CDR1 SQVTM and CDR2 ANQGSEA. CDR3 sequence reads: CSVEDRRGGGANVLTF. CDR3 DNA sequence: TGCAGCGTTGAAGATCGGAGAGGGGGCGGGGCCAACGTCCTGACTTTC.

The chain uses TRBV19 and TRBJ2-7, with 8 bases fitting TRBD1. The CDR3 sequence is 16 residues long. V shed 5 bases and J 0 bases; nucleotides not matched to a gene: 9. Germline loops: CDR1 LNHDA, CDR2 SQIVND (reference sequence). CDR3 residues: CASSPYGTGPSYEQYF. CDR3 nucleotides: TGTGCCAGTAGTCCTTATGGGACAGGCCCCTCCTACGAGCAGTACTTC.